The 18 T cell receptor beta chains given below trace back to one sample, sequenced in a study of CD4 T cells in relation to SARS-CoV-2 and coronaviruses. Profiled with immunoSEQ multiplex PCR; TCRdb holds only in-frame clones, not every one. The sample carries roughly 38,000 clones, over 70% recorded once. Their antigens are not known. Sequencing was done on a sample of naive CD4+ T cells from PBMCs, cultured in vitro. As to subset: naive CD4+ T cells isolated by negative enrichment. These receptors all stem from an adult with COVID-19.

The gene calls are TRBV11-2 and TRBJ2-7; D may be TRBD1 (6 bases). CDR1 and CDR2 (germline): SGHAT, FQNNGV. This CDR3 has 13 amino acids. Deletions cut 3 bases from V and 3 bases from J, with 9 bases between. The DNA for the CDR3 is TGTGCCAGCAGCTTTGACAGGAACTACGAGCAGTACTTC. Translating it yields CASSFDRNYEQYF. The full variable domain, rest sourced from reference TRBV11-2 and TRBJ2-7, is EAGVAQSPRYKIIEKRQSVAFWCNPISGHATLYWYQQILGQGPKLLIQFQNNGVVDDSQLPKDRFSAERLKGVDSTLKIQPAKLEDSAVYLCASSFDRNYEQYFGPGTRLTVT.

This chain uses TRBV6-4 with TRBJ2-1; 7 nucleotides line up with TRBD2. Germline V gene data show CDR1 as MRHNA and CDR2 as SNTAGT. The CDR3 is made up of 15 amino acids. Trimming removed 4 bases from V and 2 bases from J; junction bases left unmatched: 5. In DNA form, the CDR3 reads TGTGCCAGCAGTGCAGTTGGGGGGGCCTACAATGAGCAGTTCTTC. Its protein product is CASSAVGGAYNEQFF.

The gene calls are TRBV21-1 and TRBJ2-7; the table's D gene call, TRBD2, was not cross checked with the DNA. TRBV21-1 is a pseudogene locus. The CDR3 spans 19 residues. CDR3 nucleotide sequence: TGTGCCAGCAGCAAATGCTGGGCTAGCGGGAGGACGAGCTCCTACGAGCAGTACTTC. Its protein product is CASSKCWASGRTSSYEQYF.

The chain couples TRBV28 to TRBJ2-3, with D possibly TRBD1 on 6 matching bases. V was clipped by 6 bases and J by 2 bases, with 21 bases between them. CDR3 length: 17 residues. The germline CDR1 and CDR2 sequences are MDHEN and SYDVKM. This chain's CDR3 is CASSLGGAVAITDTQYF. CDR3 in DNA: TGTGCCAGCAGCCTTGGGGGCGCAGTAGCGATCACAGATACGCAGTATTTT.

This clone was counted once. The gene calls are TRBV16 and TRBJ2-7; the match to TRBD2 covers 12 bases. Germline CDR1 and CDR2: KGHSY and FQNENV. This CDR3 contains 14 residues. J was trimmed by 7 bases and V by 6 bases; bases with no gene match: 7. CDR3 loop: CASRRTSGTQEQYF. DNA of the CDR3: TGTGCCAGCAGACGGACTAGCGGGACCCAGGAGCAGTACTTC. The entire variable domain, with the rest obtained from reference TRBV16 and TRBJ2-7, is as follows: GEEVAQTPKHLVRGEGQKAKLYCAPIKGHSYVFWYQQVLKNEFKFLISFQNENVFDETGMPKERFSAKCLPNSPCSLEIQATKLEDSAVYFCASRRTSGTQEQYFGPGTRLTVT.

The chain employs TRBV15 and TRBJ1-5; D is perhaps TRBD1 (5 bases). V was clipped by 1 base and J by 0 bases, with 10 bases between them. CDR3 length equals 16 residues. CDR1 is LNHNV, CDR2 YYDKDF, per germline (reference sequence). This CDR3 reads CATSRVRGYSNQPQHF. The CDR3 DNA reads as TGTGCCACCAGCAGAGTTAGGGGTTATAGCAATCAGCCCCAGCATTTT.

The V and J genes are TRBV28 and TRBJ2-7; 9 positions match TRBD1. Germline CDR1 and CDR2: MDHEN and SYDVKM. CDR3 length: 12 amino acids. The CDR3 reads CGSGQGSYEQYF. The CDR3 bases are TGTGGTTCGGGACAGGGCTCCTACGAGCAGTACTTC. The full variable domain, rest sourced from reference TRBV28 and TRBJ2-7, is DVKVTQSSRYLVKRTGEKVFLECVQDMDHENMFWYRQDPGLGLRLIYFSYDVKMKEKGDIPEGYSVSREKKERFSLILESASTNQTSMYLCGSGQGSYEQYFGPGTRLTVT.

V gene TRBV11-3 combines with J gene TRBJ2-2, with D tentatively TRBD1 (6 bases). The germline CDR1 and CDR2 sequences are SGHNT and YENEEA. The V end lost 0 bases, the J end lost 1 base, and 12 bases lay between the germline ends. The CDR3 is 17 amino acids. Written as DNA, the CDR3 is TGTGCCAGCAGCTTAGATTCGTGGACAGAGAACACCGGGGAGCTGTTTTTT. It translates to CASSLDSWTENTGELFF.

V is TRBV4-3 and J is TRBJ2-2, with TRBD2 identical over 12 bases. CDR1 is LGHNA, CDR2 YSLEER, per germline. The CDR3 extends over 20 amino acids. Germline trimming cut 0 bases from V and 4 bases from J; bases unmatched to any gene: 12. Here the CDR3 DNA reads TGCGCCAGCAGCCAAGATTGGGGACTAGCGGGCTTAGTTGGCACCGGGGAGCTGTTTTTT. Protein product: CASSQDWGLAGLVGTGELFF.

The chain has TRBV11-2 and TRBJ2-3; D is perhaps TRBD2 (6 bases). CDR3 size: 16 residues. V was trimmed by 2 bases and J by 2 bases, leaving 14 bases between them. From germline, CDR1 is SGHAT and CDR2 FQNNGV. CDR3 amino acids: CASSLNLGLITDTQYF. CDR3 coding DNA: TGTGCCAGCAGCTTAAATTTGGGACTCATCACAGATACGCAGTATTTT.

The V gene is TRBV28, the J gene TRBJ2-1; D might be TRBD2 (6 bases). The CDR3 runs to 13 residues. Germline CDR1 is MDHEN and CDR2 is SYDVKM. Between the trimmed V and J ends, which lost 6 bases and 4 bases, there was a span of 10 bases. CDR3 DNA: TGTGCCAGCAGAATGACTAGTTACAATGAGCAGTTCTTC. Protein product: CASRMTSYNEQFF.

The rearrangement joins TRBV28 to TRBJ2-3; TRBD2 aligns across 10 bases. The junction had 11 bases not matched to a gene; V was cut back by 5 bases and J by 6 bases. Germline V lookup: CDR1 MDHEN, CDR2 SYDVKM. The CDR3 contains 16 residues. The CDR3 reads CASSRGLAIKADTQYF. The CDR3 DNA sequence: TGTGCCAGCAGTAGGGGACTAGCGATCAAAGCGGATACGCAGTATTTT.

The chain couples TRBV6-6 to TRBJ2-5; D uncertain. The CDR3 has 11 residues. Deletions cut 2 bases from V and 2 bases from J, with 0 bases between. The germline V gene encodes CDR1 MNHNY and CDR2 SVGAGI (reference sequence). CDR3 loop: CASSYQETQYF. The DNA of the CDR3 is TGTGCCAGCAGTTACCAAGAGACCCAGTACTTC.

The V gene is TRBV12-3 or TRBV12-4, the J gene TRBJ1-1; D unresolved. The CDR3 runs 13 residues. Trimming left V 7 bases short and J 4 bases short, with 13 bases between. The DNA for the CDR3 is TGTGCCAGCACCCGCTCACAAAGCACTGAAGCTTTCTTT. Translating it yields CASTRSQSTEAFF.

The V gene is TRBV7-8, the J gene TRBJ2-5; 8 bases fit TRBD1. CDR3 length: 16 residues. With V trimmed by 1 base and J by 1 base, 5 bases remained unmatched. Germline values: CDR1 SGHVS, CDR2 FQNEAQ. In DNA, the CDR3 is TGTGCCAGCAGCTTAGGACCTACAGGGGGCCAAGAGACCCAGTACTTC. This encodes CASSLGPTGGQETQYF.

The J gene is TRBJ1-1, the V gene TRBV25-1; D is unresolved. The CDR3 runs to 12 residues. Germline V gives CDR1 MGHDK, CDR2 SYGVNS. The V end lost 2 bases, the J end lost 1 base, and 2 bases lay between the germline ends. DNA of the CDR3: TGTGCCAGCAGTGAAACGAACACTGAAGCTTTCTTT. Translated, it gives CASSETNTEAFF.

V is TRBV30 and J is TRBJ2-2, with TRBD1 identical over 10 bases. The ends lost 3 bases at V and 3 bases at J; junction bases unmatched: 7. The CDR3 has 16 residues. Germline CDR1 and CDR2: GTSNPN and SVGIG (reference sequence). Here the CDR3 DNA reads TGTGCCTGGAGAAATTCGGGGACAGGGGACACCGGGGAGCTGTTTTTT. Translating it yields CAWRNSGTGDTGELFF.

The chain links TRBV28 to TRBJ1-5; D ambiguous. In germline, CDR1 is MDHEN, CDR2 SYDVKM. CDR3 length: 13 residues. V was pared by 6 bases and J by 4 bases, with 10 bases between. CDR3 loop: CASSKTRNQPQHF. The DNA of the CDR3 is TGTGCCAGCAGCAAAACACGGAATCAGCCCCAGCATTTT. Complete variable domain (other parts from reference TRBV28 and TRBJ1-5): DVKVTQSSRYLVKRTGEKVFLECVQDMDHENMFWYRQDPGLGLRLIYFSYDVKMKEKGDIPEGYSVSREKKERFSLILESASTNQTSMYLCASSKTRNQPQHFGDGTRLSIL.